One sample yielded the 10 T cell receptor beta chains listed below, sequenced in a study of OX40 agonist ivuxolimab in advanced cancers. Produced via immunoSEQ multiplex PCR; TCRdb's table is partial and in-frame only. The sample shows 65,000 to 85,000 clones, around 87% of them seen only once. The material was CD4+ or CD8+ T cells sorted from blood, obtained in a trial of the OX40 agonist ivuxolimab. Receptor source: an adult with an advanced solid tumor such as melanoma, head and neck, liver or kidney cancer.

This chain uses TRBV18 with TRBJ2-1, with a possible D match to TRBD1 (6 bases). Trimming took off 0 bases at V and 6 bases at J, with 15 bases between the two ends. The CDR3 consists of 16 residues. Looked up from germline, CDR1 is KGHSH and CDR2 is LQKENI. Here the CDR3 reads CASSPPSTRQVNEQFF. The CDR3 nucleotides are TGTGCCAGCTCACCACCGTCGACACGACAGGTCAATGAGCAGTTCTTC.

This clone was seen once. The chain has TRBV28 and TRBJ2-1; weak D call: TRBD2 (6 bases). Trimming took off 8 bases at V and 5 bases at J, with 16 bases between the two ends. Germline V lookup: CDR1 MDHEN, CDR2 SYDVKM. The CDR3 contains 14 residues. CDR3 amino acids: CASRVGGVNNEQFF. In DNA, the CDR3 is TGTGCCAGCCGGGTGGGGGGAGTGAACAATGAGCAGTTCTTC.

The chain links TRBV7-2 to TRBJ2-7, with TRBD1 matching over 7 bases. Germline loops: CDR1 SGHTA, CDR2 FQGNSA. The V gene end was trimmed by 5 bases and the J gene end by 3 bases; junction bases not matched to a gene: 7. The length of the CDR3 is 14 residues. In DNA form, the CDR3 reads TGTGCCAGCAGCGAAACAGGGGTCGTCTACGAGCAGTACTTC. The encoded protein is CASSETGVVYEQYF. Using reference TRBV7-2 and TRBJ2-7 for the parts outside the CDR3, the full variable domain is GAGVSQSPSNKVTEKGKDVELRCDPISGHTALYWYRQSLGQGLEFLIYFQGNSAPDKSGLPSDRFSAERTGGSVSTLTIQRTQQEDSAVYLCASSETGVVYEQYFGPGTRLTVT.

The chain uses TRBV7-9 and TRBJ2-3; no definite D call. Per germline, CDR1 SEHNR and CDR2 FQNEAQ (reference sequence). V dropped 3 bases and J dropped 2 bases, with 9 bases sitting between them. CDR3 length equals 14 residues. The CDR3 coding sequence is TGTGCCAGCAGCTTGGGATTAAACACAGATACGCAGTATTTT. Protein product: CASSLGLNTDTQYF. The whole variable domain, filled in from reference TRBV7-9 and TRBJ2-3, reads DTGVSQNPRHKITKRGQNVTFRCDPISEHNRLYWYRQTLGQGPEFLTYFQNEAQLEKSRLLSDRFSAERPKGSFSTLEIQRTEQGDSAMYLCASSLGLNTDTQYFGPGTRLTVL.

The chain carries TRBV2 and TRBJ2-3, with 13 positions matching TRBD2. CDR1 and CDR2 (germline): SNHLY, FYNNEI. The CDR3 sequence is 16 residues long. After removal of 6 bases from V and 0 bases from J, the junction contained 3 bases not matched to a gene. DNA for the CDR3: TGTGCCAGCAGCGAGGGACTAGCGGGGAGCACAGATACGCAGTATTTT. It codes for CASSEGLAGSTDTQYF.

The chain combines TRBV19 with TRBJ1-2; 8 bases are a match to TRBD1. V was pared by 8 bases and J by 8 bases, with 13 bases of the junction left unmatched. This CDR3 is built from 14 residues. Germline V CDR1 and CDR2: LNHDA, SQIVND (reference sequence). The CDR3 DNA sequence: TGTGCCAGTCACACGACAGGGGATCCCAACGGCTACACCTTC. Its protein product is CASHTTGDPNGYTF.

The CDR3: CASSELAGPSDTQYF. For the CDR3, the DNA is TGTGCCAGCAGCGAGCTAGCGGGACCGTCAGATACGCAGTATTTT. V gene TRBV9 combines with J gene TRBJ2-3; 9 positions agree with TRBD2. The germline V gene encodes CDR1 SGDLS and CDR2 YYNGEE. V gave up 3 bases and J gave up 4 bases; unmatched junction bases: 6. CDR3 length: 15 amino acids.

The rearrangement links TRBV28 to TRBJ1-1; D is perhaps TRBD1 (6 bases). Germline assignment: CDR1 MDHEN and CDR2 SYDVKM. V dropped 4 bases and J dropped 0 bases, with 18 bases sitting between them. This CDR3 is built from 17 residues. The CDR3 loop is CASSWGDTMVMNTEAFF. DNA for the CDR3: TGTGCCAGCAGTTGGGGGGACACTATGGTCATGAACACTGAAGCTTTCTTT.

V is TRBV28 and J is TRBJ2-2, with D possibly TRBD2 on 5 matching bases. Trimming stripped 6 bases from V and 6 bases from J, with 14 bases between. This CDR3 contains 14 residues. Germline assignment: CDR1 MDHEN and CDR2 SYDVKM. In DNA form, the CDR3 reads TGTGCCAGCAGCCCCCCGGGATTAGCCGGGGAGCTGTTTTTT. Residues: CASSPPGLAGELFF.

The chain couples TRBV12-5 to TRBJ2-3; D is undetermined. Germline V CDR1 and CDR2: LGHNT, FRNRAP. The CDR3 spans 19 residues. Trimming stripped 0 bases from V and 2 bases from J, with 21 bases between. The CDR3 region is CASGLVREGPNPSTDTQYF. CDR3 in DNA: TGTGCTAGTGGTTTGGTACGCGAAGGACCCAACCCGTCCACAGATACGCAGTATTTT.